The following is a T cell receptor beta chain sequence with its context. The data originate from a study of cytomegalovirus exposure and HLA in healthy donors. The study ran its PCR with 60 Vbeta and 13 Jbeta primers. TCRdb's copy holds only in-frame clones and misses some; the assay was immunoSEQ multiplex PCR. In all, the sample yields approximately 110,000 clones. The specimen sequenced was PBMCs. This clonotype originated in a young man in good health and CMV-seronegative.

CDR3 amino acids: CASSDTQDRIEKLFF. CDR3 bases: TGTGCCAGCAGTGACACCCAGGACAGGATCGAAAAACTGTTTTTT. The J gene is TRBJ1-4, the V gene TRBV6-4; 7 bases agree with TRBD1. This CDR3 is built from 15 residues. V dropped 2 bases and J dropped 8; count of bases not matched to a gene: 8. The germline gives CDR1 MRHNA, CDR2 SNTAGT.